This TCR beta chain comes out of a study of CD4+ T cells in melanoma (dated by TCRdb to the early 2020s). Concerning the study at large: Neoantigen-specific CD4+ T cells in human melanoma were what the study investigated.

Between the V and J ends, shortened by 4 bases and 5 bases respectively, the junction contains 8 bases. Taken from the germline V gene, the CDR1 and CDR2 loops are SGHTA and FQGNSA. The CDR3, cysteine through phenylalanine, is 13 amino acids long. Only the CDR3 DNA stays, 39 bases, in frame from base 1. The donors were people with melanoma. The method behind the library was the immunoSEQ multiplex PCR assay. In TCRdb, the immuneACCESS table is reduced to in-frame sequences with V and J assigned. These tables do not hold every clone; where another copy was compared, an unresolved V gene accounts for under half, and the others remain unexplained. The sample table contains fewer than 150,000 clones; only one count was recorded for approximately 91% of them. About 1.6% of the sample is held by the ten biggest clonotypes. Points the paper makes about the study in general: Diverse differentiation states were reported to be shown by neoantigen-specific CD4+ T cells in melanoma. Neoantigen-specific CD4+ T cells were reported to be correlated with the function of CD8+ T cells, macrophages and B cells.

Remarks on this clone: No cognate antigen has been identified for it. The input lacks base qualities; no much larger clone sits a single base away.

The sequence links TRBV7-2 to TRBJ1-4, with the D gene uncertain. This TCR was sampled from a human donor with melanoma. The bases read TGTGCCAGCAGCTCCCGACGGAATGAAAAACTGTTTTTT. Translated, this is CASSSRRNEKLFF.